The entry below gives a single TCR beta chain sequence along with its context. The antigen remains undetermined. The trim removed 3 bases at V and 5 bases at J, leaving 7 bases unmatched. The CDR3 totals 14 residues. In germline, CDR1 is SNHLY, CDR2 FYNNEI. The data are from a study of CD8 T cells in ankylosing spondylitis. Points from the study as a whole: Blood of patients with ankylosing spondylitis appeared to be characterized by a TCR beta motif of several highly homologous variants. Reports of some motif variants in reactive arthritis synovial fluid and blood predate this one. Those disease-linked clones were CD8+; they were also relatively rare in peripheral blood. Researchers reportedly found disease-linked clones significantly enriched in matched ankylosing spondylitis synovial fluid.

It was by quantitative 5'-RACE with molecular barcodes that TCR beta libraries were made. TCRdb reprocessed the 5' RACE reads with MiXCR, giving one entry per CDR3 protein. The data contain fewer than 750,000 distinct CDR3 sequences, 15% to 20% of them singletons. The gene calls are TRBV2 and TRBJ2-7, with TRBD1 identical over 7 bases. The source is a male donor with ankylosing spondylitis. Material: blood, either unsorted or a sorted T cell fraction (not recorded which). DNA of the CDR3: TGTGCCAGCAGTGACAGGGGGAATCTCCACGAGCAGTACTTC. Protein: CASSDRGNLHEQYF.